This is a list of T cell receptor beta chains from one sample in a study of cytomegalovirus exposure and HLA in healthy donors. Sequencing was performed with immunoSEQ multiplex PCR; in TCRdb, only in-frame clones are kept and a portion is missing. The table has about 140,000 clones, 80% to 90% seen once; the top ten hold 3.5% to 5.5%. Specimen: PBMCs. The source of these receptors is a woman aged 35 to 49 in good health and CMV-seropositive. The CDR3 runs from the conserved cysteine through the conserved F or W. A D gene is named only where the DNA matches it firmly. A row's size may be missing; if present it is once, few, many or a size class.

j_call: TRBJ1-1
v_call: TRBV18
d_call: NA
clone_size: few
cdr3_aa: CASSGQMNTEAFF
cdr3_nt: TGTGCCAGCTCCGGACAAATGAACACTGAAGCTTTCTTT

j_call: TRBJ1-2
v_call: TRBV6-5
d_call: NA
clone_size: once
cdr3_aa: CASRENRDIEGYTF
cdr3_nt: TGTGCCAGCAGAGAAAACAGGGATATAGAAGGCTACACCTTC

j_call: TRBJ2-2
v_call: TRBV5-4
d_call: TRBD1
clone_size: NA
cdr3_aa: CASRTGTGLAGELFF
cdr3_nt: TGTGCCAGCCGGACCGGGACAGGGCTAGCCGGGGAGCTGTTTTTT

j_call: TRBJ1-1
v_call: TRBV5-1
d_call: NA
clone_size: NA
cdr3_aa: CASTGFGVGAFF
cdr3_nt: TGCGCCAGCACTGGTTTCGGGGTTGGGGCTTTCTTT

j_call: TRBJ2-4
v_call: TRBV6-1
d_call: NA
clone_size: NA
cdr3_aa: CASSVAVGNQNIQYF
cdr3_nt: TGTGCCAGCAGTGTTGCCGTCGGGAATCAAAACATTCAGTACTTC

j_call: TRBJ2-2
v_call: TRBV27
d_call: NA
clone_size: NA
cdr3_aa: CASSLVSTGELFF
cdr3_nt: TGTGCCAGCAGTTTGGTTAGCACCGGGGAGCTGTTTTTT

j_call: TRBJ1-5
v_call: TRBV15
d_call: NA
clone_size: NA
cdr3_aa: CATTREVNNQPQHF
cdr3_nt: TGTGCCACCACCCGGGAGGTAAACAATCAGCCCCAGCATTTT

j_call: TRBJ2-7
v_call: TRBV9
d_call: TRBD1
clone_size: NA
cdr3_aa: CASSAGQGAEQYF
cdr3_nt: TGTGCCAGCAGCGCGGGACAGGGCGCCGAGCAGTACTTC

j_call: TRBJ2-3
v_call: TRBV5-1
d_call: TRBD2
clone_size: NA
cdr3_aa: CASSWGGRSDTQYF
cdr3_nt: TGCGCCAGCAGCTGGGGGGGGAGGAGTGATACGCAGTATTTT

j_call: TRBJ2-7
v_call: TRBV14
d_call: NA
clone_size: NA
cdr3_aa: CASSRSGVSSYEQYF
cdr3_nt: TGTGCCAGCAGTCGATCGGGAGTGTCGTCCTACGAGCAGTACTTC

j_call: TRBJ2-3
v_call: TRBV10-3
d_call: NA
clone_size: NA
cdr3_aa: CAISDGSPDTQYF
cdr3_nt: TGTGCCATCAGTGACGGGTCACCAGATACGCAGTATTTT

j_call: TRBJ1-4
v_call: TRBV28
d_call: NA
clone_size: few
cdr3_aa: CASNPTGTNEKLFF
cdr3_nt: TGTGCCAGCAACCCCACAGGGACTAATGAAAAACTGTTTTTT

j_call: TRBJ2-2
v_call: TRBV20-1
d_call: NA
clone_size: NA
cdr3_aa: CSAEGPGELFF
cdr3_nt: TGCAGTGCCGAGGGTCCCGGGGAGCTGTTTTTT

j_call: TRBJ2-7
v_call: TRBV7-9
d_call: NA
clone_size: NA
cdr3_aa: CSSSLGPGLPYEQYF
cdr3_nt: TGTTCCAGCAGCTTAGGCCCGGGACTTCCCTACGAGCAGTACTTC

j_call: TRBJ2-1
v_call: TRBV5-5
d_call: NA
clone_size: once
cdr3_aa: CASSLRGSYNEQFF
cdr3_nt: TGTGCCAGCAGTTTACGGGGCTCCTACAATGAGCAGTTCTTC

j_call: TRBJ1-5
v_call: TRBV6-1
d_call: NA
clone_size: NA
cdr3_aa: CASSVAGSSNQPQHF
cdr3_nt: TGTGCCAGCAGTGTTGCGGGATCTAGCAATCAGCCCCAGCATTTT

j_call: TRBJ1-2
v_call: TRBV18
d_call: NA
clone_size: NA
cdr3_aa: CASSPYGQSYGYTF
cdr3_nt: TGTGCCAGCTCACCATATGGACAGAGCTATGGCTACACCTTC

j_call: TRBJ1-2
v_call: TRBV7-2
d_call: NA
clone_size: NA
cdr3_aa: CASSLVPGTRYGYTF
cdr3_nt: TGTGCCAGCAGCTTAGTTCCGGGTACACGCTATGGCTACACCTTC